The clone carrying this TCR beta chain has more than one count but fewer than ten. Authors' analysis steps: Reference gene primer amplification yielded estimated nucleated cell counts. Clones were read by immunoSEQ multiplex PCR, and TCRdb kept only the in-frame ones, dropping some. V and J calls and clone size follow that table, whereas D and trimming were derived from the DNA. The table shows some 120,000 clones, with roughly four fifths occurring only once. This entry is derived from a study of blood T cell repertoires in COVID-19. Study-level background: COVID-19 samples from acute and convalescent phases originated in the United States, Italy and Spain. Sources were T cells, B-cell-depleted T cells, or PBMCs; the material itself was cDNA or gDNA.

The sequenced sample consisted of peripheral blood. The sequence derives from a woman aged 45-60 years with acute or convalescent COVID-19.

The CDR3 here is CASSRNGWSPYEQYF. CDR3 nucleotide sequence: TGCGCCAGCAGCCGAAACGGGTGGAGTCCCTACGAGCAGTACTTC. The chain couples TRBV4-1 to TRBJ2-7; no reliable D call. Trimming removed 4 bases at V and 2 bases at J, with 15 bases between. CDR1 is MGHRA, CDR2 YSYEKL, per germline. CDR3 length: 15 residues.